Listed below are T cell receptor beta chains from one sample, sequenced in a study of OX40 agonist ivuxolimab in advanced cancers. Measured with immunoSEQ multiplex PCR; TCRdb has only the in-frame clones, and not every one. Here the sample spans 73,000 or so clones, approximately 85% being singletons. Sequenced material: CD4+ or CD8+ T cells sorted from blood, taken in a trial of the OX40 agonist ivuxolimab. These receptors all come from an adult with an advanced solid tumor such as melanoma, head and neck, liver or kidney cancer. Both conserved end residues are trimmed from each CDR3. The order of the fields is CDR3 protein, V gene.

CDR3: ASSSWDRGHNEQF
V: TRBV6-6

CDR3: ASFVLWGSSGANVLT
V: TRBV5-6

CDR3: ASMGQGETQY
V: TRBV6-5

CDR3: ASSQDLRGSGNTIY
V: TRBV4-2

CDR3: ASRGQDNYGYT
V: TRBV2

CDR3: ASSLDRYSNQPQH
V: TRBV19

CDR3: ASTGTGGSNQPQH
V: TRBV2

CDR3: ASSLSGLAGDEQY
V: TRBV4-2

CDR3: ASSPGQRKGNTIY
V: TRBV21-1

CDR3: ASSPRSGRADTGELF
V: TRBV7-6

CDR3: AWLNTRDGYT
V: TRBV30

CDR3: ASSPRTTNYGYT
V: TRBV7-9

CDR3: ASSVGSGVTYNEQF
V: TRBV9

CDR3: ASSLQGVETDTQY
V: TRBV2

CDR3: ASSKSGANTGELF
V: TRBV19

CDR3: ASSRGAGETQY
V: TRBV7-9

CDR3: ASSPPGQLQQY
V: TRBV18

CDR3: AISDPASGQETQY
V: TRBV10-3

CDR3: ASSFGRQVGISYEQY
V: TRBV11-3

CDR3: ASNPQRGYEQY
V: TRBV27

CDR3: ASSLGGPGSTDTQY
V: TRBV7-8

CDR3: ASRQTSGTATGELF
V: TRBV5-1

CDR3: ASSLGNQPQH
V: TRBV7-2

CDR3: ASSYSSLQGSYGYT
V: TRBV6-5

CDR3: ASVSIGDTQY
V: TRBV27

CDR3: ASSQMWGPGSSYEQY
V: TRBV4-3

CDR3: ASSLLGTDTQY
V: TRBV2

CDR3: ASSESGQPNQPQH
V: TRBV25-1

CDR3: ASSIPGRPKAGANVLT
V: TRBV19

CDR3: ASSQDRVLTSEAF
V: TRBV4-1

CDR3: ASSLGGGGLDEQF
V: TRBV5-1

CDR3: ASSLNGAGEDTQY
V: TRBV11-2

CDR3: ASSDYRGYGYT
V: TRBV2

CDR3: ASAPYSSRGSPLH
V: TRBV2

CDR3: AISERAGVGYGYT
V: TRBV10-3

CDR3: ASGPGLAASTDTQY
V: TRBV12-5

CDR3: ASSLASAGPYGYT
V: TRBV5-6

CDR3: ASSPVQADTQY
V: TRBV5-5

CDR3: ASSFLGGDYEQY
V: TRBV7-2

CDR3: ASTNPGLPRGQY
V: TRBV11-2

CDR3: ASSLAAGLNEQF
V: TRBV7-2

CDR3: ASSGRGSTDTQY
V: TRBV7-2

CDR3: ASSYAGQGTGELF
V: TRBV6-5

CDR3: ASSRDQGYGYT
V: TRBV19

CDR3: ASRRRDPAYVGYT
V: TRBV6-5

CDR3: AIIQGPVATNEKLF
V: TRBV10-3

CDR3: ASSRIGTGASYEQY
V: TRBV11-1

CDR3: ASSLRVGRNQPQH
V: TRBV10-1

CDR3: ASTPGSGVEESIQY
V: TRBV5-1

CDR3: ASSYERGSGANVLT
V: TRBV27

CDR3: ASSTFFRDTNYGYT
V: TRBV5-6

CDR3: ASSSQGLANYGYT
V: TRBV5-6

CDR3: AWSVRSGGDEQY
V: TRBV30

CDR3: ASRRTGGIYEQY
V: TRBV27

CDR3: ASSRRTDGYT
V: TRBV16

CDR3: TSSQDMTGANYGYT
V: TRBV1

CDR3: ASSYSGTGAPRGYT
V: TRBV27

CDR3: ASSLVSGDGYT
V: TRBV5-1

CDR3: ASSSPDSGANVLT
V: TRBV9

CDR3: AWSVSVGSNQPQH
V: TRBV30